Each of the 2 T cell receptor beta chains below was sequenced from the same sample in a study of cytomegalovirus exposure and HLA in healthy donors. Amplification used 60 Vbeta primers and 13 Jbeta primers. Sequenced by immunoSEQ multiplex PCR; TCRdb stores in-frame clones only, minus some. This table has some 170,000 clones, just over 70% appearing once. The specimen sequenced was PBMCs. The receptors shown here come from a human donor in good health.

The chain recombines TRBV5-5 with TRBJ2-7; 13 nucleotides agree with TRBD2. After removal of 0 bases from V and 4 bases from J, the junction contained 4 bases not matched to a gene. Germline V gives CDR1 SGHKS, CDR2 YYEKEE (reference sequence). The CDR3 is 16 residues long. In DNA, the CDR3 is TGTGCCAGCAGCTTGGCCTTGGGACTAGCGGGGTACGAGCAGTACTTC. This codes for CASSLALGLAGYEQYF.

This chain uses TRBV10-2 with TRBJ2-1; D is undetermined. Between the trimmed V and J ends, which lost 3 bases and 9 bases, there was a span of 6 bases. Germline V gene data show CDR1 as WSHSY and CDR2 as SAAADI. The CDR3 loop spans 11 amino acids. The CDR3 loop reads CASSDSSEQFF. The CDR3 DNA reads as TGCGCCAGCAGTGATAGTAGTGAGCAGTTCTTC.